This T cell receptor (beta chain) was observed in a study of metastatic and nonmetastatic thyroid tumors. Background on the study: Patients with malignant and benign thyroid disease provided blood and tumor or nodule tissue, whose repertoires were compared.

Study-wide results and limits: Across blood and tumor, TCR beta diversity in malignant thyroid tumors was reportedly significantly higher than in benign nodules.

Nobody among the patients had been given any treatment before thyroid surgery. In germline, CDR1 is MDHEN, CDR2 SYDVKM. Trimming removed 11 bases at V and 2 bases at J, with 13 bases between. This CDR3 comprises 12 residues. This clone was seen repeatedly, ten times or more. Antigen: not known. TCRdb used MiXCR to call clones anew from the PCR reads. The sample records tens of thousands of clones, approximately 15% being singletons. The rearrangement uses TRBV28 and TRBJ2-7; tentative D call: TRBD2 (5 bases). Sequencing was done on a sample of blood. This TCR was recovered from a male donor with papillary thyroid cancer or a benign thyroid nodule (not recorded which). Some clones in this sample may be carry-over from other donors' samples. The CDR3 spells CAPLGVAYEQYF. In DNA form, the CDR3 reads TGTGCCCCCCTCGGGGTAGCCTACGAGCAGTACTTC.